This T cell receptor (beta chain) derives from a study of response to subunit inactivated influenza vaccine. A word on this clonotype: As yet, its antigen is unknown.

General study results and limits: After each seasonal influenza vaccination, few new T cells are recruited, the authors suggested.

Each CDR3 protein is one row after TCRdb ran MiXCR on the RT-PCR reads. This table has under 850,000 distinct CDR3 sequences, under 20% appearing once. V was pared by 8 bases and J by 3 bases, with 11 bases between. The germline V gene has CDR1 MDHEN and CDR2 SYDVKM. This CDR3 spans 13 amino acids. The clonotype comes from a man aged 50-60 years who received an inactivated influenza vaccine. The material was PBMCs from blood, obtained about 5 days after vaccination. V and J are TRBV28 and TRBJ2-1, with D perhaps matching TRBD2 (5 bases). The CDR3 protein is CASDSVLYNEQFF. CDR3 DNA sequence: TGTGCCAGCGATAGCGTCCTCTACAATGAGCAGTTCTTC.